One and the same sample provided the 27 T cell receptor beta chains below, sequenced in a study of blood T cell repertoires in COVID-19 (dated by TCRdb to 2020 to 2021). Library preparation employed the immunoSEQ multiplex PCR assay. TCRdb obtained this table from immuneACCESS and retained in-frame rearrangements with V and J assigned. These tables miss some clones; where compared with another copy, unresolved V genes account for less than half of the shortfall, and the remainder is unexplained. The sample data list roughly 200,000 clones, and roughly 88% of these were observed just once. Of the sample, 4% to 5% falls within the top ten clones. The specimen was peripheral blood. The receptors were sampled from a woman aged 25-40 years with acute or convalescent COVID-19.

J is TRBJ1-2 and V is TRBV2; the match to TRBD1 covers 8 bases. CDR3 length equals 14 residues. Germline CDR1 is SNHLY and CDR2 is FYNNEI. J lost 7 bases, V lost 3 bases, and 7 bases had no gene match. The CDR3 here is CASSDTSGGFGYTF. CDR3 nucleotide sequence: TGTGCCAGCAGTGACACGTCAGGGGGCTTTGGCTACACCTTC.

The chain couples TRBV11-2 to TRBJ1-1; TRBD1 might be the D (6 bases). In germline, CDR1 is SGHAT, CDR2 FQNNGV. There are 15 residues in the CDR3. Trimming took 4 bases from V and 4 from J, leaving 16 bases between them. The CDR3 coding sequence is TGTGCCAGCAGCTCCAGCAGGACAGTCGCCACTGAAGCTTTCTTT. Translating it yields CASSSSRTVATEAFF.

J is TRBJ2-1 and V is TRBV24-1; TRBD2 agrees at 10 bases. The germline V gene has CDR1 KGHDR and CDR2 SFDVKD. The CDR3 covers 16 residues. V lost 3 bases and J lost 7; bases outside the gene matches: 8. CDR3: CATSDHLAGDRNEQFF. DNA of the CDR3: TGTGCCACCAGTGATCATCTAGCGGGAGACCGGAATGAGCAGTTCTTC.

The CDR3 sequence: CASSPGLAGDTGELFF. The DNA for the CDR3 is TGTGCCAGCAGCCCCGGTCTAGCGGGAGACACCGGGGAGCTGTTTTTT. This sequence joins TRBV5-4 and TRBJ2-2; TRBD2 matches at 10 bases. V gave up 4 bases and J gave up 3 bases; unmatched junction bases: 6. CDR3 size: 16 residues. CDR1 is SGHNT and CDR2 is YYREEE in the germline V gene (reference sequence).

This chain uses TRBV29-1 with TRBJ2-3; 10 bases fit TRBD2. This CDR3 comprises 14 residues. CDR1 and CDR2 from the germline V gene are SQVTM and ANQGSEA. With V trimmed by 7 bases and J by 3 bases, 7 bases remained unmatched. CDR3 bases: TGCAGCGCTAGCGGGAGAGGTTTTACAGATACGCAGTATTTT. Protein sequence: CSASGRGFTDTQYF.

The chain uses TRBV19 and TRBJ1-2; D gene unclear. Germline V CDR1 and CDR2: LNHDA, SQIVND (reference sequence). CDR3 length: 13 residues. Between the trimmed V and J ends, which lost 3 bases and 5 bases, there was a span of 10 bases. The CDR3 sequence is CASSIEGLYGYTF. Here the CDR3 DNA reads TGTGCCAGTAGTATCGAGGGATTATATGGCTACACCTTC.

The genes are TRBV7-2 and TRBJ1-5, with TRBD1 matching 8 bases. CDR1 and CDR2 from the germline V gene are SGHTA and FQGNSA. The CDR3 loop spans 14 amino acids. V dropped 5 bases and J dropped 5; count of bases not matched to a gene: 5. CDR3 region: CASSLGQAYQPQHF. As DNA, the CDR3 is TGTGCCAGCAGCCTGGGACAGGCCTATCAGCCCCAGCATTTT.

The V and J genes are TRBV7-2 and TRBJ2-3; 10 nucleotides agree with TRBD2. Unmatched junction bases numbered 4, after V lost 3 bases and J lost 4 bases. The CDR3 loop spans 15 amino acids. Germline-derived CDR1 and CDR2 are SGHTA and FQGNSA. The CDR3 region has the DNA TGTGCCAGCAGCTTGATTAGCGGGAGGCCAGATACGCAGTATTTT. This sequence encodes CASSLISGRPDTQYF.

The V and J genes are TRBV3-1 (or the pseudogene TRBV3-2) and TRBJ2-7, with 7 bases lining up with TRBD2. The V and J ends lost 4 bases and 2 bases, in that order; junction bases with no gene match: 2. Germline CDR1 and CDR2: LGHDT and YNNKEL (reference sequence). The length of the CDR3 is 13 residues. In DNA, the CDR3 is TGTGCCAGCAGCCTTGCGGGAGCCTACGAGCAGTACTTC. Its protein is CASSLAGAYEQYF.

This chain links TRBV3-1 (or the pseudogene TRBV3-2) with TRBJ2-7, with D possibly TRBD2 on 5 matching bases. Germline V gives CDR1 LGHDT, CDR2 YNNKEL (reference sequence). Trimming removed 4 bases from V and 2 bases from J, with 12 bases in between. This CDR3 comprises 14 residues. This CDR3 is CASSPTRTAYEQYF. The CDR3 nucleotides read TGTGCCAGCAGCCCCACTAGGACCGCCTACGAGCAGTACTTC.

This clone was counted a few times. The chain has TRBV7-2 and TRBJ1-2, with 10 bases that match TRBD1. This CDR3 region has 14 residues. Germline CDR1 and CDR2: SGHTA and FQGNSA. The ends lost 5 bases at V and 5 bases at J; junction bases unmatched: 5. This chain's CDR3 is CASSPGQGFYGYTF. In nucleotides, the CDR3 is TGTGCCAGCAGCCCGGGACAGGGGTTTTATGGCTACACCTTC.

The chain recombines TRBV7-9 with TRBJ2-7, with 10 bases that match TRBD1. This CDR3 spans 13 amino acids. V was pared by 10 bases and J by 7 bases, with 10 bases of the junction left unmatched. CDR1 is SEHNR and CDR2 is FQNEAQ in the germline V gene (reference sequence). CDR3 sequence: CAIRQGAREEQYF. The DNA for the CDR3 is TGTGCCATACGACAGGGGGCGCGGGAGGAGCAGTACTTC.

This chain connects TRBV27 to TRBJ2-7; tentatively, D is TRBD1 (5 bases). Germline CDR1 MNHEY, CDR2 SMNVEV (reference sequence). V lost 6 bases, J lost 6 bases, and 15 bases lay in between. The CDR3 is 13 amino acids. CDR3 DNA: TGTGCCAGCAGCCCACACCAGGGAAGCGAGCAGTACTTC. As protein: CASSPHQGSEQYF.

This chain connects TRBV20-1 to TRBJ2-1; no definite D call. The CDR3 spans 10 residues. Germline V CDR1 and CDR2: DFQATT, SNEGSKA (reference sequence). Between the trimmed V and J ends, which lost 3 bases and 8 bases, there was a span of 5 bases. The CDR3 loop is CSASLHEQFF. The CDR3, as DNA: TGCAGTGCTAGTCTCCATGAGCAGTTCTTC.

This chain joins TRBV6-5 and TRBJ2-1; 12 bases fit TRBD2. Per the germline V gene, CDR1 is MNHEY and CDR2 is SVGAGI. The CDR3 spans 15 residues. The V segment lost 6 bases and the J segment 6 bases; nucleotides outside the gene matches: 6. The CDR3 DNA follows: TGTGCCAGCAGGTCTAGCGGGAGGGCCCTCAATGAGCAGTTCTTC. Its protein product is CASRSSGRALNEQFF.

The DNA for the CDR3 is TGTGCCAGTAGTACCGGGACAGGGCTTAAAGAGACCCAGTACTTC. Translating gives CASSTGTGLKETQYF. This chain joins TRBV19 and TRBJ2-5; TRBD1 agrees at 9 bases. V gave up 4 bases and J gave up 3 bases; unmatched junction bases: 6. Germline-derived CDR1 and CDR2 are LNHDA and SQIVND (reference sequence). This CDR3 is 15 amino acids long.

V is TRBV13 and J is TRBJ2-3; 13 bases agree with TRBD2. Germline V gene data show CDR1 as PRHDT and CDR2 as FYEKMQ (reference sequence). Trimming took 5 bases from V and 2 from J; bases not matched to a gene: 4. The CDR3 consists of 16 residues. In nucleotides, the CDR3 is TGTGCCAGCAGCCTCGGACTAGCGGGAGTCACAGATACGCAGTATTTT. Its protein is CASSLGLAGVTDTQYF.

V gene TRBV5-8 combines with J gene TRBJ1-2; a weak D match, TRBD1 (5 bases). CDR1 and CDR2 from the germline V gene are SGHTS and YDEGEE. This CDR3 is 13 amino acids long. Trimming left V 4 bases short and J 2 bases short, with 9 bases between. CDR3 amino acids: CASSKGQNYGYTF. The CDR3 region has the DNA TGTGCCAGCAGCAAAGGACAAAACTATGGCTACACCTTC.

This rearrangement joins TRBV6-6 to TRBJ2-1, with 8 bases aligning to TRBD1. The CDR3 runs 14 residues. CDR1 is MNHNY, CDR2 SVGAGI, per germline (reference sequence). The J segment lost 3 bases and the V segment lost 6 bases, leaving 4 bases of the junction unmatched. CDR3 sequence (DNA): TGTGCCAGCAGCCCCGGGACAGGCTACAATGAGCAGTTCTTC. The encoded protein is CASSPGTGYNEQFF.

The chain has TRBV2 and TRBJ1-1, with 7 nucleotides matching TRBD1. The CDR3 is 11 amino acids. J lost 11 bases, V lost 8 bases, and 8 bases had no gene match. CDR1 is SNHLY and CDR2 is FYNNEI in the germline V gene. CDR3 protein: CASQFAGGAFF. The DNA of the CDR3 is TGTGCCAGCCAGTTTGCAGGGGGGGCTTTCTTT.

V is TRBV5-1 and J is TRBJ2-3, with 7 positions matching TRBD1. V gave up 3 bases and J gave up 6 bases; unmatched junction bases: 10. Germline lookup yields CDR1 SGHRS and CDR2 YFSETQ. The CDR3 consists of 15 residues. The CDR3 reads CASSSGTVSGDTQYF. The CDR3 DNA reads TGCGCCAGCAGCTCGGGGACAGTCTCCGGTGATACGCAGTATTTT.

This clone was detected once. This chain joins TRBV2 and TRBJ1-4; no definite D call. In germline, CDR1 is SNHLY, CDR2 FYNNEI. The CDR3 runs 14 residues. V shed 4 bases and J shed 6 bases, with 12 bases lying between them. The CDR3 region has the DNA TGTGCCAGCAGTGTGGCCCCTCGGGATGAAAAACTGTTTTTT. This codes for CASSVAPRDEKLFF.

The chain couples TRBV7-9 to TRBJ2-1, with a weak D call TRBD2 (6 bases). Trimming left V 5 bases short and J 0 bases short, with 8 bases between. CDR3 size: 14 residues. Germline V gene sequence: CDR1 SEHNR, CDR2 FQNEAQ (reference sequence). CDR3 residues: CASSPGGSYNEQFF. Here the CDR3 DNA reads TGTGCCAGCAGCCCCGGGGGCTCCTACAATGAGCAGTTCTTC. Together with reference TRBV7-9 and TRBJ2-1, the CDR3 gives the full variable domain: DTGVSQNPRHKITKRGQNVTFRCDPISEHNRLYWYRQTLGQGPEFLTYFQNEAQLEKSRLLSDRFSAERPKGSFSTLEIQRTEQGDSAMYLCASSPGGSYNEQFFGPGTRLTVL.

The genes are TRBV20-1 and TRBJ2-6; D is unclear. The CDR3 totals 15 residues. Trimming cost V 6 bases and J 0 bases, with 12 bases left between them. Germline CDR1 reads DFQATT; CDR2 reads SNEGSKA (reference sequence). CDR3: CSASTVRSGANVLTF. Written as DNA, the CDR3 is TGCAGTGCGAGTACGGTCCGCTCTGGGGCCAACGTCCTGACTTTC.

The rearrangement links TRBV24-1 to TRBJ2-2; 10 bases are a match to TRBD1. Germline assignment: CDR1 KGHDR and CDR2 SFDVKD. The V gene end was trimmed by 0 bases and the J gene end by 5 bases; junction bases not matched to a gene: 8. The CDR3 totals 18 residues. DNA for the CDR3: TGTGCCACCAGTGATTTGCATGATGGGACAGGGGAGACCGGGGAGCTGTTTTTT. Encoded protein: CATSDLHDGTGETGELFF.

This clone was detected only a few times. The V and J genes are TRBV11-3 and TRBJ2-3, with 11 bases fitting TRBD2. The V gene end was trimmed by 4 bases and the J gene end by 2 bases; junction bases not matched to a gene: 5. This CDR3 is built from 16 residues. The V gene's germline CDR1 is SGHNT and CDR2 YENEEA. The CDR3 coding sequence is TGTGCCAGCAGCTATCCGGGACTAGCGGCCACAGATACGCAGTATTTT. Translating gives CASSYPGLAATDTQYF.

The CDR3, as DNA: TGTGCCAGCCTGGGGGGTGGCTACACCTTC. Its protein product is CASLGGGYTF. This chain connects TRBV6-5 to TRBJ1-2; perhaps TRBD1 as D (5 bases). The germline V gene has CDR1 MNHEY and CDR2 SVGAGI. V lost 8 bases and J 7 bases, leaving 8 bases between the germline ends. This CDR3 region has 10 residues.